These 22 T cell receptor beta chains were all obtained from the same sample, sequenced in a study of blood T cell repertoires in COVID-19. Using immunoSEQ multiplex PCR, the repertoire was profiled, and TCRdb retains in-frame clones only, with some absent. The table has hundreds of thousands of clones, more than 85% seen once; the top ten hold 8% to 9.5%. The sample comprised PBMCs or T cells enriched from blood (not recorded which). The receptors derive from a woman between 55 and 75 years old who had recovered from COVID-19.

The chain combines TRBV10-3 with TRBJ2-2; TRBD1 is a possible D gene (6 bases). This CDR3 has 12 residues. V gave up 5 bases and J gave up 10 bases, with 11 bases separating them. The germline V gene has CDR1 ENHRY and CDR2 SYGVKD. DNA of the CDR3: TGTGCCATCAGTCCCCGACAGGAGGAGCTGTTTTTT. This gives the protein CAISPRQEELFF.

The chain combines TRBV20-1 with TRBJ2-7; weak D call: TRBD2 (5 bases). Germline values: CDR1 DFQATT, CDR2 SNEGSKA (reference sequence). Trimming shortened V by 5 bases and J by 1 base, and 6 bases separated the two germline ends. The CDR3 is 11 amino acids. The CDR3 bases are TGCAGTGCTGGGAGTTCCTACGAGCAGTACTTC. Translation gives CSAGSSYEQYF.

This chain uses TRBV29-1 with TRBJ2-5; 10 nucleotides agree with TRBD1. Germline lookup yields CDR1 SQVTM and CDR2 ANQGSEA. CDR3 length: 13 amino acids. J was trimmed by 5 bases and V by 8 bases; bases with no gene match: 8. The CDR3 DNA follows: TGCAGCCTTATACCGGGACAGGGGGAGACCCAGTACTTC. Protein product: CSLIPGQGETQYF.

The rearrangement uses TRBV6-5 and TRBJ1-1, with TRBD1 identical over 7 bases. CDR3 size: 14 residues. With 2 bases clipped from V and 7 bases from J, the junction kept 7 bases outside the gene matches. The germline V gene encodes CDR1 MNHEY and CDR2 SVGAGI. The CDR3 sequence: CASSYPAPGGEAFF. The CDR3 DNA is TGTGCCAGCAGTTACCCGGCACCAGGGGGTGAAGCTTTCTTT.

The chain is built from TRBV10-3 and TRBJ1-5; 7 nucleotides line up with TRBD1. Germline lookup yields CDR1 ENHRY and CDR2 SYGVKD. CDR3 size: 14 residues. The V and J ends lost 10 bases and 3 bases, in that order; junction bases with no gene match: 9. CDR3 nucleotides: TGTGCCACCAACTCGGGACAGCCCAATCAGCCCCAGCATTTT. Translated, it gives CATNSGQPNQPQHF.

The chain recombines TRBV24-1 with TRBJ2-1, with a weak D call TRBD2 (6 bases). The ends were cut back, 0 bases at V and 0 bases at J, with 8 bases in the middle. Per germline, CDR1 KGHDR and CDR2 SFDVKD. The CDR3 totals 16 residues. The CDR3 DNA is TGTGCCACCAGTGATTTGGGGGGGAGCTCCTACAATGAGCAGTTCTTC. This sequence encodes CATSDLGGSSYNEQFF.

The chain uses TRBV9 and TRBJ2-3; 8 bases are a match to TRBD2. The CDR3 totals 17 residues. Trimming cost V 0 bases and J 9 bases; bases outside gene matches: 15. CDR1 is SGDLS, CDR2 YYNGEE, per germline. The chain's CDR3 is CASSVDSTGGPLWTQYF. CDR3 DNA: TGTGCCAGCAGCGTAGATTCTACGGGGGGGCCCCTCTGGACGCAGTATTTT.

This clone was seen only a few times. This rearrangement joins TRBV6-5 to TRBJ1-2; 7 bases align to TRBD1. There are 15 residues in the CDR3. V gave up 6 bases and J gave up 5 bases; unmatched junction bases: 12. The germline V gene encodes CDR1 MNHEY and CDR2 SVGAGI. CDR3 amino acids: CASRGQAGPLYGYTF. The DNA of the CDR3 is TGTGCCAGCAGAGGACAGGCCGGACCCCTATATGGCTACACCTTC.

V gene TRBV5-4 combines with J gene TRBJ2-5; 13 bases are shared with TRBD2. In germline, CDR1 is SGHNT, CDR2 YYREEE (reference sequence). The CDR3 runs 16 residues. V lost 4 bases and J lost 5; bases outside the gene matches: 8. The CDR3 region is CASSRLGLAGEETQYF. The CDR3 coding sequence is TGTGCCAGCAGCCGACTCGGACTAGCGGGGGAGGAGACCCAGTACTTC.

The rearrangement joins TRBV3-1 (or the pseudogene TRBV3-2) to TRBJ1-1, with D hard to call. There are 14 residues in the CDR3. The V end lost 4 bases, the J end lost 8 bases, and 17 bases lay between the germline ends. Per germline, CDR1 LGHDT and CDR2 YNNKEL (reference sequence). The CDR3: CASSPRGRRGEAFF. The CDR3 region has the DNA TGTGCCAGCAGCCCCCGTGGGCGCAGAGGGGAAGCTTTCTTT.

V is TRBV5-1 and J is TRBJ1-1; D uncertain. CDR1 and CDR2 from the germline V gene are SGHRS and YFSETQ. The CDR3 covers 16 residues. V lost 0 bases to trimming and J lost 5 bases, with 17 bases between them. The CDR3 loop is CASSLEPRIGGTEAFF. The CDR3 DNA reads TGCGCCAGCAGCTTGGAGCCACGGATCGGAGGGACTGAAGCTTTCTTT.

The J gene is TRBJ2-1, the V gene TRBV6-5; D is unclear. The germline V gene encodes CDR1 MNHEY and CDR2 SVGAGI. This CDR3 region has 14 residues. V was cut by 6 bases and J by 0 bases, with 9 bases left in between. This chain's CDR3 is CASSQTSSYNEQFF. The CDR3 nucleotides read TGTGCCAGCAGCCAAACAAGCTCCTACAATGAGCAGTTCTTC.

Comments on this clone: The sample has other DNA sequences that encode this CDR3 too. The rearrangement joins TRBV20-1 to TRBJ1-1; TRBD1 is a possible D gene (6 bases). V gave up 3 bases and J gave up 8 bases, with 10 bases separating them. This CDR3 has 11 residues. Germline loops: CDR1 DFQATT, CDR2 SNEGSKA (reference sequence). CDR3 DNA: TGCAGTGCTAGGAGGGGGGGGGAAGCTTTCTTT. Its translation is CSARRGGEAFF.

V usage is TRBV5-6 and J usage is TRBJ2-1; tentatively, D is TRBD1 (6 bases). The V end was cut by 2 bases, the J end by 8 bases, with 8 bases between. The CDR3 is made up of 12 amino acids. CDR1 SGHDT and CDR2 YYEEEE come from the germline V gene. The CDR3 coding sequence is TGTGCCAGCAGCTTACAGGGTTATGAGCAGTTCTTC. This codes for CASSLQGYEQFF.

CDR3 sequence reads: CASSDVSGLAGGRGTGELFF. In DNA, the CDR3 is TGCGCCAGCAGTGATGTCTCAGGACTAGCGGGGGGGCGTGGCACCGGGGAGCTGTTTTTT. This chain links TRBV10-1 with TRBJ2-2; the match to TRBD2 covers 15 bases. Germline trimming cut 3 bases from V and 4 bases from J; bases unmatched to any gene: 12. The germline V gene encodes CDR1 WNHNN and CDR2 SYGVQD (reference sequence). CDR3 length equals 20 residues.

The chain joins TRBV10-3 to TRBJ1-1, with TRBD1 as a possible D gene (5 bases). The germline CDR1 and CDR2 sequences are ENHRY and SYGVKD. V was trimmed by 3 bases and J by 5 bases, leaving 10 bases between them. The CDR3 spans 13 residues. The CDR3 is CAISDIAGTEAFF. The CDR3 nucleotides are TGTGCCATCAGTGACATAGCAGGGACTGAAGCTTTCTTT.

This chain links TRBV19 with TRBJ1-2, with TRBD1 matching over 11 bases. V lost 6 bases, J lost 9 bases, and 6 bases stayed unmatched. The CDR3 length is 13 residues. In germline, CDR1 is LNHDA, CDR2 SQIVND (reference sequence). The CDR3 reads CASRDRGRGSYTF. Written as DNA, the CDR3 is TGTGCCAGTAGGGACAGGGGGCGAGGGAGCTACACCTTC.

The chain is built from TRBV2 and TRBJ1-1; TRBD1 agrees at 9 bases. Per germline, CDR1 SNHLY and CDR2 FYNNEI. The V and J ends lost 8 bases and 1 base, in that order; junction bases with no gene match: 8. The CDR3 length is 15 residues. The CDR3 loop is CASEGQGGGNTEAFF. The CDR3 DNA reads TGTGCCAGCGAGGGACAGGGCGGAGGGAACACTGAAGCTTTCTTT.

A remark on this clone: The sample has other DNA sequences that encode this CDR3 too. The rearrangement joins TRBV5-1 to TRBJ2-5; 8 nucleotides align to TRBD1. This CDR3 is built from 14 residues. Germline CDR1 reads SGHRS; CDR2 reads YFSETQ. Trimming took 4 bases from V and 3 from J; bases not matched to a gene: 5. CDR3: CASSLGTGKETQYF. CDR3 sequence (DNA): TGCGCCAGCAGCCTGGGGACAGGCAAAGAGACCCAGTACTTC.

This chain joins TRBV27 and TRBJ1-5; 8 bases map to TRBD1. The CDR3 is 15 residues long. J was trimmed by 2 bases and V by 4 bases; bases with no gene match: 4. Germline lookup yields CDR1 MNHEY and CDR2 SMNVEV (reference sequence). DNA of the CDR3: TGTGCCAGCAGTTGGGCAGGGGGCGGCAATCAGCCCCAGCATTTT. Its protein is CASSWAGGGNQPQHF.

The chain joins TRBV25-1 to TRBJ1-1; D call uncertain. V shed 5 bases and J shed 0 bases, with 22 bases lying between them. CDR1 and CDR2 from the germline V gene are MGHDK and SYGVNS. The CDR3 is 18 residues long. CDR3 DNA sequence: TGTGCCAGCAGTTTGTTTGAGAGGGTGGGCAGCATGAACACTGAAGCTTTCTTT. Protein sequence: CASSLFERVGSMNTEAFF.

This clone was recorded only once. The chain employs TRBV2 and TRBJ2-7; 11 bases map to TRBD1. The CDR3 is made up of 15 amino acids. After removal of 3 bases from V and 3 bases from J, the junction contained 4 bases not matched to a gene. Germline CDR1 and CDR2: SNHLY and FYNNEI. The CDR3 here is CASSDGTGGNYEQYF. The CDR3 nucleotides are TGTGCCAGCAGTGACGGGACAGGGGGAAACTACGAGCAGTACTTC. Supplemented by reference TRBV2 and TRBJ2-7, the full variable domain reads EPEVTQTPSHQVTQMGQEVILRCVPISNHLYFYWYRQILGQKVEFLVSFYNNEISEKSEIFDDQFSVERPDGSNFTLKIRSTKLEDSAMYFCASSDGTGGNYEQYFGPGTRLTVT.